A single sample gave rise to the 15 T cell receptor beta chains below, sequenced in a study of blood T cell repertoires in COVID-19. Generated by immunoSEQ multiplex PCR, the TCRdb table keeps only in-frame clones and is missing some. The sample shows 150,000 to 200,000 clones, around four fifths of them seen only once. Specimen: PBMCs or T cells enriched from blood (not recorded which). All receptors derive from a woman in her fifties or sixties who had recovered from COVID-19.

This chain uses TRBV19 with TRBJ1-5; 9 nucleotides line up with TRBD1. CDR1 is LNHDA and CDR2 is SQIVND in the germline V gene (reference sequence). This CDR3 has 14 amino acids. J gave up 9 bases and V 4 bases, and 7 bases lay outside the gene matches. The CDR3 nucleotides read TGTGCCAGTAGTAGTACGGGACAGGGAGTGCCCCAGCATTTT. Translation gives CASSSTGQGVPQHF.

This clone was counted a single time. A read error may account for a junction end that differs from germline. The rearrangement joins TRBV7-2 to TRBJ2-5, with 11 bases that match TRBD1. This CDR3 spans 12 amino acids. From germline, CDR1 is SGHTA and CDR2 FQGNSA. CDR3 DNA: TGTGCCAGCAGCCCGGGACAGGGGGGGCACGACTTC. Protein: CASSPGQGGHDF.

The V and J genes are TRBV6-1 and TRBJ1-2; 9 positions match TRBD1. V lost 1 base to trimming and J lost 2 bases; unmatched junction nucleotides: 17. This CDR3 has 20 amino acids. Germline CDR1 reads MNHNS; CDR2 reads SASEGT. The CDR3 nucleotides read TGTGCCAGCAGTGAAGTTAGGGGACAGGGAATCGGGCTCCTAAACTATGGCTACACCTTC. Translation: CASSEVRGQGIGLLNYGYTF.

This rearrangement joins TRBV18 to TRBJ1-2; a possible D gene is TRBD1 (6 bases). The germline V and J ends were trimmed by 4 bases and 2 bases, with 14 bases remaining between them. Germline lookup yields CDR1 KGHSH and CDR2 LQKENI. The CDR3 length is 15 residues. CDR3 amino acids: CASSHREMVNYGYTF. In DNA form, the CDR3 reads TGTGCCAGCTCACACAGGGAAATGGTAAACTATGGCTACACCTTC.

For this clone: An end of the junction does not agree with germline; a read error may underlie this. CDR3 sequence: CASGEAPYGYTF. In nucleotides, the CDR3 is TGTGCCAGCGGTGAGGCCCCCTATGGCTACACCTTC. The chain has TRBV2 and TRBJ1-2; D is uncertain. CDR3 length equals 12 residues. Germline values: CDR1 SNHLY, CDR2 FYNNEI.

This clone was seen only a few times. The chain combines TRBV2 with TRBJ1-6; 8 bases are shared with TRBD1. Unmatched junction bases numbered 7, after V lost 8 bases and J lost 7 bases. The germline V gene encodes CDR1 SNHLY and CDR2 FYNNEI. This CDR3 has 14 residues. CDR3 nucleotides: TGTGCCAGCCTAGACAGGGGCAAGAATTCACCCCTCCACTTT. Translated, it gives CASLDRGKNSPLHF.

The chain links TRBV14 to TRBJ2-7, with a possible D match to TRBD1 (6 bases). V lost 4 bases, J lost 1 base, and 14 bases lay in between. In germline, CDR1 is SGHDN, CDR2 FVKESK. The CDR3 spans 15 residues. The CDR3 reads CASSPDRPRSYEQYF. DNA of the CDR3: TGTGCCAGCAGCCCCGACAGGCCACGGTCCTACGAGCAGTACTTC. Supplemented by reference TRBV14 and TRBJ2-7, the full variable domain reads EAGVTQFPSHSVIEKGQTVTLRCDPISGHDNLYWYRRVMGKEIKFLLHFVKESKQDESGMPNNRFLAERTGGTYSTLKVQPAELEDSGVYFCASSPDRPRSYEQYFGPGTRLTVT.

This clone was detected a few times. The gene calls are TRBV7-2 and TRBJ2-7; a possible D gene is TRBD1 (6 bases). Germline CDR1 SGHTA, CDR2 FQGNSA. The V and J ends lost 1 base and 6 bases respectively, with 10 bases between them. The CDR3 runs to 13 residues. CDR3 protein: CASSLGTETEQYF. The DNA for the CDR3 is TGTGCCAGCAGCTTAGGGACAGAAACCGAGCAGTACTTC. Complete variable domain (other parts from reference TRBV7-2 and TRBJ2-7): GAGVSQSPSNKVTEKGKDVELRCDPISGHTALYWYRQSLGQGLEFLIYFQGNSAPDKSGLPSDRFSAERTGGSVSTLTIQRTQQEDSAVYLCASSLGTETEQYFGPGTRLTVT.

V is TRBV6-5 and J is TRBJ2-7, with a weak D call TRBD1 (6 bases). V lost 0 bases to trimming and J lost 4 bases, with 10 bases between them. Germline values: CDR1 MNHEY, CDR2 SVGAGI. This CDR3 spans 14 amino acids. CDR3 sequence reads: CASSYSGGRYEQYF. CDR3 DNA sequence: TGTGCCAGCAGTTACTCTGGGGGCAGGTACGAGCAGTACTTC.

This chain uses TRBV7-8 with TRBJ2-7, with no clear D. Trimming took 8 bases from V and 4 from J, leaving 9 bases between them. Germline lookup yields CDR1 SGHVS and CDR2 FQNEAQ. CDR3 length: 11 residues. The CDR3 sequence: CASASEYEQYF. The CDR3, as DNA: TGTGCCAGCGCTTCCGAGTACGAGCAGTACTTC.

The chain carries TRBV7-3 and TRBJ2-5; 7 nucleotides match TRBD1. The junction had 6 bases not matched to a gene; V was cut back by 5 bases and J by 3 bases. The CDR3 loop spans 14 amino acids. The germline V gene encodes CDR1 SGHTA and CDR2 FQGTGA. CDR3 in DNA: TGTGCCAGCAGCCCCTACGGGACAGAAGAGACCCAGTACTTC. This codes for CASSPYGTEETQYF.

This chain uses TRBV7-8 with TRBJ2-2, with 9 bases matching TRBD1. V gave up 5 bases and J gave up 4 bases; unmatched junction bases: 5. The CDR3 consists of 15 residues. Looked up from germline, CDR1 is SGHVS and CDR2 is FQNEAQ. CDR3 in amino acids: CASSKQGAGTGELFF. The CDR3 coding sequence is TGTGCCAGCAGCAAACAGGGGGCGGGCACCGGGGAGCTGTTTTTT.

This chain joins TRBV6-4 and TRBJ2-1; D unresolved. Trimming removed 4 bases from V and 0 bases from J, with 16 bases in between. CDR1 is MRHNA, CDR2 SNTAGT, per germline. This CDR3 comprises 17 residues. CDR3 residues: CASSVTASTGSYNEQFF. The CDR3 coding sequence is TGTGCCAGCAGTGTTACTGCGTCGACGGGCTCCTACAATGAGCAGTTCTTC.

This clone turned up a few times. The chain employs TRBV6-6 and TRBJ1-1; 8 positions agree with TRBD1. The V gene's germline CDR1 is MNHNY and CDR2 SVGAGI (reference sequence). The CDR3 is 13 residues long. The V segment lost 6 bases and the J segment 7 bases; nucleotides outside the gene matches: 7. The CDR3 nucleotides read TGTGCCAGCAGAAGGACAGGGCTAAGTGAAGCTTTCTTT. This sequence encodes CASRRTGLSEAFF.

This clone was seen just once. The chain has TRBV6-5 and TRBJ2-7; 13 nucleotides align to TRBD2. The ends lost 6 bases at V and 7 bases at J; junction bases unmatched: 6. The CDR3 is made up of 14 amino acids. The germline CDR1 and CDR2 sequences are MNHEY and SVGAGI. The CDR3 nucleotides are TGTGCCAGCAGCGTAGTACTAGCGGGAGGGGAGCAGTACTTC. Its protein product is CASSVVLAGGEQYF.